This TCR beta chain was recovered during a study of blood T cell repertoires in COVID-19. Whole-study context: Spain, Italy and the United States supplied samples that represented acute and convalescent COVID-19. From T cells, B-cell-depleted T cells, or PBMCs came the material, which was cDNA or gDNA.

The protocol was immunoSEQ multiplex PCR, while the TCRdb copy is restricted to in-frame clones and leaves out a portion. The repertoire includes under 300,000 clones, approximately 83% of them detected once, and around 3.3% sits in the top ten. Donors were grouped by their self-reported clinical history. This CDR3 contains 13 residues. Germline CDR1 is DFQATT and CDR2 is SNEGSKA (reference sequence). V lost 3 bases and J 8 bases, leaving 13 bases between the germline ends. The sample taken for sequencing was PBMCs or T cells enriched from blood (not recorded which). This sequence joins TRBV20-1 and TRBJ1-4, with D unclear. This receptor was obtained from a woman in her forties with acute COVID-19. The CDR3 coding sequence is TGCAGTGCTAGTTGGCCGAACGGGGAAAAACTGTTTTTT. This sequence encodes CSASWPNGEKLFF.